This T cell receptor beta chain came from a study of T cell responses to AZD1222 COVID-19 vaccine. Study findings and constraints: Close to half of all spike-specific TCRs reportedly target regions of the variants that are unmutated. White British ancestry dominated among donors, who included more females, and clonal diversity was possibly underestimated.

This clone appeared once. Its antigen is unknown. Assay used: immunoSEQ multiplex PCR; TCRdb lists only in-frame clones, some missing. The sample holds 95,000 to 150,000 clones, around 92% seen once. V lost 3 bases to trimming and J lost 8 bases, with 13 bases between them. CDR3 length: 13 amino acids. Per the germline V gene, CDR1 is MNHEY and CDR2 is SMNVEV (reference sequence). Sequencing used peripheral blood, obtained 28 days after the second AZD1222 dose. The sequence derives from an adult who received the AZD1222 COVID-19 vaccine. The V and J genes are TRBV27 and TRBJ1-2, with D unresolved. The CDR3 sequence: CASSLRHEGGYTF. CDR3 in DNA: TGTGCCAGCAGTTTGCGACACGAGGGAGGCTACACCTTC.